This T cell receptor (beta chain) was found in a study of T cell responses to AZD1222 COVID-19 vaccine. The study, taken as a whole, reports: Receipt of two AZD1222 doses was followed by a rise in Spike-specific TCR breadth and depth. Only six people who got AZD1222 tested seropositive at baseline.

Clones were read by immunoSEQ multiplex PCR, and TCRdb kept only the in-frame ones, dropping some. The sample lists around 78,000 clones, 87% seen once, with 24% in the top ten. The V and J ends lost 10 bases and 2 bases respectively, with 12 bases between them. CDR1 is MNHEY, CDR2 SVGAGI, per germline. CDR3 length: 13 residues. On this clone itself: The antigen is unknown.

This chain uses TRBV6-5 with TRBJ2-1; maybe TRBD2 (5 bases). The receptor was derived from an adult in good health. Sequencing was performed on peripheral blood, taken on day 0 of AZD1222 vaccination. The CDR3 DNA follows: TGTGCCATGCAGGAGGCCCCCTACAATGAGCAGTTCTTC. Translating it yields CAMQEAPYNEQFF.